These T cell receptor beta chains were read from a single sample in a study of T cells in Graves' hyperthyroidism and ophthalmopathy. TCRdb independently ran MiXCR on the multiplex PCR reads; one entry per CDR3 protein. Seen here are over 400,000 distinct CDR3 sequences, roughly 14% observed once, and the top ten hold about 13%. Sequenced material: blood. The receptors here all came from a man between 18 and 35 years old with Graves' ophthalmopathy. Each CDR3 is given with its conserved first and last residue. Rows may omit the clone size; those that give it use once, few, many or a size class.

clone_size: many; v_call: TRBV30; cdr3_aa: CATGKNTEAFF
clone_size: many; v_call: TRBV7-9; cdr3_aa: CASSQQGARDNEQFF
clone_size: few; v_call: TRBV20-1; cdr3_aa: CRVSPESEQFF
clone_size: NA; v_call: TRBV5-8; cdr3_aa: CASRQTGLYEQYF
clone_size: many; v_call: TRBV24-1; cdr3_aa: CATSDSGRAYEQYF
clone_size: many; v_call: TRBV4-1; cdr3_aa: CASSQGRTGEPYEQYF
clone_size: many; v_call: TRBV30; cdr3_aa: CASGLYGYTF
clone_size: many; v_call: TRBV27; cdr3_aa: CASTKTMNTEAFF
clone_size: many; v_call: TRBV5-6; cdr3_aa: CASSYLAESQETQYF
clone_size: NA; v_call: TRBV15; cdr3_aa: CATSREGDNSPLHF
clone_size: few; v_call: TRBV18; cdr3_aa: CASSPMADVSPLHF
clone_size: many; v_call: TRBV4-1; cdr3_aa: CASSQASHMNTEAFF
clone_size: many; v_call: TRBV12-3/TRBV12-4; cdr3_aa: CASSSPGGHGYTF
clone_size: NA; v_call: TRBV28; cdr3_aa: CASSLFAENEQYF
clone_size: NA; v_call: TRBV25-1; cdr3_aa: CASNPGQGNYGYTF
clone_size: NA; v_call: TRBV6-6; cdr3_aa: CASSYTSGHRYNSPLHF
clone_size: many; v_call: TRBV3-1; cdr3_aa: CASSLRVGMNTEAFF
clone_size: few; v_call: TRBV5-1; cdr3_aa: CASSRDGGNKYF
clone_size: many; v_call: TRBV5-1; cdr3_aa: CASSLSWREISYEQYF
clone_size: few; v_call: TRBV12-3/TRBV12-4; cdr3_aa: CASSLQLGANYGYTF
clone_size: once; v_call: TRBV5-1; cdr3_aa: CASSSSSGSYNEQYF
clone_size: many; v_call: TRBV6-1; cdr3_aa: CASSEGLADEQFF
clone_size: NA; v_call: TRBV18; cdr3_aa: CASSYDRGETEAFF
clone_size: many; v_call: TRBV20-1; cdr3_aa: CSARARPDTQYF
clone_size: many; v_call: TRBV27; cdr3_aa: CASSFTGLYGYTF